These 29 T cell receptor beta chains share one sample of origin, sequenced in a study of T-cell memory formation after mild COVID-19. Each CDR3 protein gets one entry after TCRdb re-called the 5' RACE reads with MiXCR. There are 250,000 to 350,000 distinct CDR3 sequences in the sample; 15% to 20% occur only once, and approximately 25% lies in the top ten. Specimen: PBMCs or a T cell subset sorted from them (not recorded which). The receptors originated from a man aged 18-30 years who had mild COVID-19 (a few samples of this study predate the infection). Cell type and time point are not known.

This chain uses TRBV6-6 with TRBJ2-3, with a tentative D call TRBD1 (5 bases). Trimming shortened V by 6 bases and J by 0 bases, and 13 bases separated the two germline ends. This CDR3 has 15 residues. CDR1 and CDR2 from the germline V gene are MNHNY and SVGAGI (reference sequence). The CDR3 sequence: CASSATRDSTDTQYF. The CDR3 DNA is TGTGCCAGCAGCGCTACCAGGGATAGCACAGATACGCAGTATTTT.

The chain is built from TRBV4-3 and TRBJ1-1, with D unclear. Looked up from germline, CDR1 is LGHNA and CDR2 is YSLEER. The CDR3 covers 14 residues. V lost 0 bases and J lost 3, with 8 bases in between. The CDR3: CASSQDFYDTEAFF. The CDR3 coding sequence is TGCGCCAGCAGCCAAGATTTTTACGACACTGAAGCTTTCTTT.

In its sample, this clonotype was seen a few times. V is TRBV4-3 and J is TRBJ1-3, with TRBD1 identical over 8 bases. V trimming: 4 bases; J trimming: 2 bases; junction bases outside the gene matches: 4. The CDR3 is made up of 15 amino acids. Germline V gene sequence: CDR1 LGHNA, CDR2 YSLEER. CDR3 in amino acids: CASSRGQAAGNTIYF. CDR3 nucleotides: TGCGCCAGCAGCCGGGGACAGGCTGCTGGAAACACCATATATTTT.

This clonotype has a count of ten or more. The V and J genes are TRBV12-3 or TRBV12-4 and TRBJ2-2; 12 bases align to TRBD2. There are 16 residues in the CDR3. The trim removed 6 bases at V and 5 bases at J, leaving 7 bases unmatched. The CDR3 coding sequence is TGTGCCAGCAGCCTCACTAGCGGGGGGCATACCGGGGAGCTGTTTTTT. Translation gives CASSLTSGGHTGELFF.

This clonotype has a handful of counts. V gene TRBV7-8 combines with J gene TRBJ1-5; D perhaps matches TRBD1 (5 bases). The V gene lost 1 base and the J gene lost 6 bases, with 16 bases spanning the gap. From germline, CDR1 is SGHVS and CDR2 FQNEAQ. The CDR3 loop spans 16 amino acids. The CDR3 DNA reads TGTGCCAGCAGCTTAGATGGGGCAGGGTCCGGTCAGCCCCAGCATTTT. It yields the protein CASSLDGAGSGQPQHF.

The chain links TRBV20-1 to TRBJ1-3; no clear D. V was pared by 3 bases and J by 0 bases, with 12 bases between. The length of the CDR3 is 15 residues. The germline CDR1 and CDR2 sequences are DFQATT and SNEGSKA (reference sequence). CDR3 DNA sequence: TGCAGTGCTAGGGTTGGGTCGAGCTCTGGAAACACCATATATTTT. It is translated as CSARVGSSSGNTIYF.

The CDR3 spells CASSRTGQGLNEQYF. The CDR3 bases are TGTGCCAGCAGTCGAACGGGACAGGGATTGAACGAGCAGTACTTC. V is TRBV27 and J is TRBJ2-7, with TRBD1 matching over 9 bases. This CDR3 region has 15 residues. Trimming removed 5 bases from V and 5 bases from J; junction bases left unmatched: 10. Looked up from germline, CDR1 is MNHEY and CDR2 is SMNVEV (reference sequence).

This chain connects TRBV5-1 to TRBJ1-4; no clear D. The germline V gene encodes CDR1 SGHRS and CDR2 YFSETQ. CDR3 length: 16 residues. The V end was cut by 4 bases, the J end by 7 bases, with 20 bases between. CDR3 sequence: CASSLALREDSEKLFF. The CDR3 coding sequence is TGCGCCAGCAGCCTGGCGCTCCGGGAAGATTCTGAAAAACTGTTTTTT.

This chain uses TRBV11-2 with TRBJ2-1, with TRBD2 identical over 15 bases. Germline trimming cut 3 bases from V and 0 bases from J; bases unmatched to any gene: 3. From germline, CDR1 is SGHAT and CDR2 FQNNGV. There are 18 residues in the CDR3. The chain's CDR3 is CASSFGLAGGSSYNEQFF. DNA for the CDR3: TGTGCCAGCAGCTTTGGACTAGCGGGGGGGAGCTCCTACAATGAGCAGTTCTTC.

This clonotype occurred many times. The chain couples TRBV6-1 to TRBJ2-5, with 8 bases matching TRBD1. The V and J ends lost 4 bases and 3 bases, in that order; junction bases with no gene match: 7. The germline V gene encodes CDR1 MNHNS and CDR2 SASEGT. The CDR3 length is 15 residues. This CDR3 is CASSVGQGLKETQYF. Here the CDR3 DNA reads TGTGCCAGCAGTGTTGGACAGGGCCTAAAAGAGACCCAGTACTTC.

This clonotype has more than one count but fewer than ten. The rearrangement joins TRBV12-3 or TRBV12-4 to TRBJ1-1; D is perhaps TRBD1 (5 bases). The CDR3 has 14 amino acids. V gave up 2 bases and J gave up 6 bases, with 13 bases separating them. The CDR3 region is CASSLQGIRAEAFF. In DNA form, the CDR3 reads TGTGCCAGCAGTTTACAGGGAATAAGGGCTGAAGCTTTCTTT.

The chain employs TRBV9 and TRBJ2-3; 7 bases are shared with TRBD2. Germline values: CDR1 SGDLS, CDR2 YYNGEE. The CDR3 totals 15 residues. The trim removed 2 bases at V and 5 bases at J, leaving 8 bases unmatched. CDR3 nucleotides: TGTGCCAGCAGCGTCTCGACGGGAGGACGAGATACGCAGTATTTT. Protein product: CASSVSTGGRDTQYF.

This clonotype was recorded many times. V usage is TRBV7-9 and J usage is TRBJ2-3; D unresolved. This CDR3 has 17 amino acids. Trimming shortened V by 5 bases and J by 2 bases, and 20 bases separated the two germline ends. Looked up from germline, CDR1 is SEHNR and CDR2 is FQNEAQ (reference sequence). This chain's CDR3 is CASSRSTPPTITDTQYF. The CDR3 nucleotides read TGTGCCAGCAGCCGATCGACACCACCCACTATCACAGATACGCAGTATTTT. Based on the CDR3 plus reference TRBV7-9 and TRBJ2-3, the full variable domain is DTGVSQNPRHKITKRGQNVTFRCDPISEHNRLYWYRQTLGQGPEFLTYFQNEAQLEKSRLLSDRFSAERPKGSFSTLEIQRTEQGDSAMYLCASSRSTPPTITDTQYFGPGTRLTVL.

This rearrangement joins TRBV5-6 to TRBJ1-2; TRBD1 matches at 7 bases. The CDR3 totals 14 residues. V lost 5 bases to trimming and J lost 0 bases; unmatched junction nucleotides: 4. Germline CDR1 SGHDT, CDR2 YYEEEE. CDR3 region: CASSFTGANYGYTF. Here the CDR3 DNA reads TGTGCCAGCAGTTTCACAGGGGCTAACTATGGCTACACCTTC.

This clonotype was found a few times. This rearrangement joins TRBV7-9 to TRBJ2-3; 10 bases are shared with TRBD2. The CDR3 sequence is 15 residues long. V was clipped by 8 bases and J by 5 bases; unmatched bases: 10. Per germline, CDR1 SEHNR and CDR2 FQNEAQ (reference sequence). DNA of the CDR3: TGTGCCAGCCCTGTGGAGCTAGCGGGGGTAGATACGCAGTATTTT. As protein: CASPVELAGVDTQYF.

This clonotype has at least ten counts. This chain links TRBV4-3 with TRBJ2-3; D tentatively reads TRBD1 or TRBD2 (5 bases each). In germline, CDR1 is LGHNA, CDR2 YSLEER. This CDR3 has 14 residues. Trimming removed 4 bases at V and 1 base at J, with 9 bases between. CDR3 nucleotides: TGCGCCAGCAGCCCGGGGACCCGCACAGATACGCAGTATTTT. It is translated as CASSPGTRTDTQYF.

The V and J genes are TRBV18 and TRBJ1-2; D unresolved. CDR1 and CDR2 from the germline V gene are KGHSH and LQKENI. This CDR3 has 13 amino acids. Trimming cost V 0 bases and J 8 bases, with 10 bases left between them. The CDR3 coding sequence is TGTGCCAGCTCACCACCGTCGGGGTTCGGCTACACCTTC. It codes for CASSPPSGFGYTF.

This clonotype occurred a few times. The gene calls are TRBV2 and TRBJ2-3; 8 bases agree with TRBD1. Trimming at V came to 9 bases and at J to 6 bases, leaving 11 bases not matched to a gene. Per the germline V gene, CDR1 is SNHLY and CDR2 is FYNNEI. The CDR3 is 14 amino acids. The CDR3 bases are TGTGCCAGTGGAACGCGAGGACAGGGCGATACGCAGTATTTT. It codes for CASGTRGQGDTQYF.

The sample holds many counts of this clonotype. The chain recombines TRBV5-1 with TRBJ2-1, with TRBD2 matching over 13 bases. From germline, CDR1 is SGHRS and CDR2 YFSETQ. The V segment lost 7 bases and the J segment 9 bases; nucleotides outside the gene matches: 7. This CDR3 is built from 14 residues. CDR3 sequence reads: CASAGTSGMGEQFF. CDR3 coding DNA: TGCGCCAGCGCAGGGACTAGCGGGATGGGTGAGCAGTTCTTC.

The chain employs TRBV5-1 and TRBJ1-1; 8 nucleotides agree with TRBD1. The CDR3 is made up of 16 amino acids. The V and J ends lost 4 bases and 6 bases, in that order; junction bases with no gene match: 14. CDR1 is SGHRS, CDR2 YFSETQ, per germline. CDR3 DNA: TGCGCCAGCAGCCCCAGGACAGGGACTGAAGGATCTGAAGCTTTCTTT. As protein: CASSPRTGTEGSEAFF. The variable domain in full, with the rest retrieved from reference TRBV5-1 and TRBJ1-1, is KAGVTQTPRYLIKTRGQQVTLSCSPISGHRSVSWYQQTPGQGLQFLFEYFSETQRNKGNFPGRFSGRQFSNSRSEMNVSTLELGDSALYLCASSPRTGTEGSEAFFGQGTRLTVV.

This clonotype turned up a few times. The chain employs TRBV7-2 and TRBJ2-1, with 11 bases identical to TRBD1. The CDR3 totals 16 residues. The V and J ends lost 5 bases and 2 bases, in that order; junction bases with no gene match: 5. Germline CDR1 is SGHTA and CDR2 is FQGNSA. The CDR3, as DNA: TGTGCCAGCAGCCCGCGGACAGGGGGCGCCTACAATGAGCAGTTCTTC. It is translated as CASSPRTGGAYNEQFF.

The chain recombines TRBV15 with TRBJ2-4; D is unclear. Germline V gene lookup returns CDR1 LNHNV and CDR2 YYDKDF (reference sequence). This CDR3 contains 17 residues. Deletions cut 0 bases from V and 0 bases from J, with 12 bases between. Here the CDR3 reads CATSRDRAGLAKNIQYF. The CDR3 DNA sequence: TGTGCCACCAGCAGAGATCGGGCAGGCCTAGCCAAAAACATTCAGTACTTC.

The CDR3 protein is CASSFRGPTDTQYF. DNA of the CDR3: TGCGCCAGCAGCTTTAGGGGGCCTACAGATACGCAGTATTTT. The J gene is TRBJ2-3, the V gene TRBV5-1, with 7 bases identical to TRBD1. The CDR3 contains 14 residues. V dropped 2 bases and J dropped 3; count of bases not matched to a gene: 3. Germline CDR1 and CDR2: SGHRS and YFSETQ.

This clonotype showed up just a few times. This rearrangement joins TRBV19 to TRBJ1-1; no clear D gene. There are 13 residues in the CDR3. Trimming shortened V by 4 bases and J by 0 bases, and 6 bases separated the two germline ends. Germline V lookup: CDR1 LNHDA, CDR2 SQIVND (reference sequence). CDR3 residues: CASSTALNTEAFF. DNA of the CDR3: TGTGCCAGTAGTACAGCCCTGAACACTGAAGCTTTCTTT.

The rearrangement uses TRBV20-1 and TRBJ2-1; TRBD1 agrees at 9 bases. This CDR3 contains 15 residues. From germline, CDR1 is DFQATT and CDR2 SNEGSKA (reference sequence). V was pared by 4 bases and J by 7 bases, with 11 bases of the junction left unmatched. The CDR3 sequence is CSAIRGQGISNEQFF. CDR3 DNA: TGCAGTGCTATCCGCGGACAGGGGATTTCGAATGAGCAGTTCTTC.

On this clonotype: A much larger clone lies a single base off, so this may be a read error. J is TRBJ2-5 and V is TRBV4-2; TRBD2 aligns across 8 bases. Germline loops: CDR1 LGHNA, CDR2 YNFKEQ. The CDR3 covers 14 residues. V trimming: 0 bases; J trimming: 5 bases; junction bases outside the gene matches: 2. The CDR3: CASSQDPSGETQYF. CDR3 sequence (DNA): TGTGCCAGCAGCCAAGATCCTAGCGGGGAGACCCAGTACTTC.

This clonotype was counted a few times. The V gene is TRBV12-3 or TRBV12-4, the J gene TRBJ1-1; D unclear. This CDR3 is built from 14 residues. V lost 3 bases, J lost 10 bases, and 18 bases lay in between. Here the CDR3 DNA reads TGTGCCAGCAGTTTCTCGGTGTTGAAGGGTGGAGCTTTCTTT. This codes for CASSFSVLKGGAFF.

The genes are TRBV20-1 and TRBJ2-7; D remains unclear. V was cut by 0 bases and J by 6 bases, with 12 bases left in between. The germline V gene has CDR1 DFQATT and CDR2 SNEGSKA (reference sequence). The CDR3 has 13 residues. CDR3 amino acids: CSAREHKTGEQYF. CDR3 sequence (DNA): TGCAGTGCTAGAGAACATAAGACGGGCGAGCAGTACTTC.

The chain couples TRBV15 to TRBJ2-1; D remains ambiguous. Germline V gene lookup returns CDR1 LNHNV and CDR2 YYDKDF (reference sequence). V was cut by 2 bases and J by 0 bases, with 11 bases left in between. This CDR3 is 16 amino acids long. CDR3 residues: CATSRRVQSSYNEQFF. The DNA for the CDR3 is TGTGCCACCAGCAGAAGGGTACAGAGCTCCTACAATGAGCAGTTCTTC.